The sequence of this TCR beta chain was determined in a study of Graves' ophthalmopathy and Graves' hyperthyroidism. Trimming shortened V by 3 bases and J by 4 bases, and 12 bases separated the two germline ends. The CDR3 runs to 13 residues. CDR1 is SQVTM, CDR2 ANQGSEA, per germline. This clonotype was seen at least ten times. No donor had other autoimmune disease, uncontrolled infection, pregnancy or lactation. Diagnosis relied on clinical symptoms, serum thyroxine, TRAb, thyroid ultrasound and orbital computed tomography. RNA transcripts were the source from which TCR beta CDR3 regions were amplified. HTBI primers primed a first-round RT-PCR, and a second-round multiplex PCR followed. Via MiXCR, TCRdb re-called the multiplex PCR reads, giving one row per CDR3 protein. The table records around 520,000 distinct CDR3 sequences, 35% to 45% of them present only once.

This TCR was sampled from an adult man with Graves' hyperthyroidism. The chain combines TRBV29-1 with TRBJ1-2; D is uncertain. The sample comprised peripheral blood or thyroid tissue (not recorded which). The CDR3 spells CSVEDPRSYGYTF. The CDR3 DNA is TGCAGCGTTGAGGACCCAAGAAGCTATGGCTACACCTTC.